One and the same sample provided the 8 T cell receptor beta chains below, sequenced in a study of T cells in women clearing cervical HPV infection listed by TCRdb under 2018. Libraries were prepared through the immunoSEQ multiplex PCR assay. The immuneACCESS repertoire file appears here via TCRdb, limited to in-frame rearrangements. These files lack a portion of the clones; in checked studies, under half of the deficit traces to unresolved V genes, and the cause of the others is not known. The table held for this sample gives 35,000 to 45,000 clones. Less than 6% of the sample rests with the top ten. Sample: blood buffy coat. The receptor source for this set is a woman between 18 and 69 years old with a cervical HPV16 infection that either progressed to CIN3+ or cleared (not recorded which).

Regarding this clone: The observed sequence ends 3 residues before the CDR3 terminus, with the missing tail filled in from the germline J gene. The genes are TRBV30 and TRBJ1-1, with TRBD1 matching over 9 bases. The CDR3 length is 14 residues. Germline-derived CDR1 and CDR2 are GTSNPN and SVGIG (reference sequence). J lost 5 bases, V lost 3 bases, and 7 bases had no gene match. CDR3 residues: CAWRTGGGFTEAFF. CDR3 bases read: TGTGCCTGGAGGACAGGGGGAGGTTTTACTGAA.

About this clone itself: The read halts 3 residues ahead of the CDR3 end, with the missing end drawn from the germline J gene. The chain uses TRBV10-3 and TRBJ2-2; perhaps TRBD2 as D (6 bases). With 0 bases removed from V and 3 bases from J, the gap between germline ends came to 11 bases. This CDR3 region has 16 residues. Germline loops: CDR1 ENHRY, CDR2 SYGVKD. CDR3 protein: CAISESGDSYTGELFF. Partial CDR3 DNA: TGTGCCATCAGTGAGTCTGGGGACTCTTACACCGGGGAG.

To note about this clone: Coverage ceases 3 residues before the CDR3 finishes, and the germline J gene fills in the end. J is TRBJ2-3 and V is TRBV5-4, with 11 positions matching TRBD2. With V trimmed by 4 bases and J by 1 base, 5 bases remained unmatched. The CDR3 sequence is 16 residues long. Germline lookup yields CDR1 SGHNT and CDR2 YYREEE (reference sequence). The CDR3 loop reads CASSAGTSGRTDTQYF. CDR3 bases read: TGTGCCAGCAGCGCAGGGACTAGCGGACGCACAGATACG.

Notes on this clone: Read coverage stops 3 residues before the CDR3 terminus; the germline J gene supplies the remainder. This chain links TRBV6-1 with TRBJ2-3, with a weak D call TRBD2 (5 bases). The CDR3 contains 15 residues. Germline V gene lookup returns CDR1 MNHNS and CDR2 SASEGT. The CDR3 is CASSVEDWYQETQYF. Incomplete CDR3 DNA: TGTGCCAGCAGTGTTGAGGACTGGTACCAAGAGACG.

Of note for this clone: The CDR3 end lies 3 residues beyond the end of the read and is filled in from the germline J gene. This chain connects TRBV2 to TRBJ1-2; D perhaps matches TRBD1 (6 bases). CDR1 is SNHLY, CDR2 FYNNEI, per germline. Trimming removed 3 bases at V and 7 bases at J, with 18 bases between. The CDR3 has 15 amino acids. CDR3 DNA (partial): TGTGCCAGCAGTGAGCGAACCCGACAGGTGCTTGGC. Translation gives CASSERTRQVLG. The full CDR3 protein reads CASSERTRQVLGYTF.

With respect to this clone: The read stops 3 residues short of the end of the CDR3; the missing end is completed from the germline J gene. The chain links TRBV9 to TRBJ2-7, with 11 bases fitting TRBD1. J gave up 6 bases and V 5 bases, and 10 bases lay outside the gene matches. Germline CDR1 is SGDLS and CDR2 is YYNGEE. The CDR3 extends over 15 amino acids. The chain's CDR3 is CASSPPGTGGTEQYF. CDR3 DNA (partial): TGTGCCAGCAGTCCACCCGGGACAGGGGGAACCGAG.

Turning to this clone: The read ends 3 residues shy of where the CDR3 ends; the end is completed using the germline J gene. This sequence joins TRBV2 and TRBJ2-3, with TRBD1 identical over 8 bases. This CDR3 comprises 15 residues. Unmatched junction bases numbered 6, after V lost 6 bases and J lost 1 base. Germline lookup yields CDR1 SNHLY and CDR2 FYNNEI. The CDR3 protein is CASRSPGQGTDTQYF. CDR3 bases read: TGTGCCAGCAGATCTCCGGGACAGGGCACAGATACG.

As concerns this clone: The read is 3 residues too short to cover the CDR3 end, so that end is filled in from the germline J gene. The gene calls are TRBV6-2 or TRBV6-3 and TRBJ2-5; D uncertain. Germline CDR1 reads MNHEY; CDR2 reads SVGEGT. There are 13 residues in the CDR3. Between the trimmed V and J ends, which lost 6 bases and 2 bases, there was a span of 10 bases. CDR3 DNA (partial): TGTGCCAGCAGGCGGCCCCCACAAGAGACC. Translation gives CASRRPPQET. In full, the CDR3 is CASRRPPQETQYF.